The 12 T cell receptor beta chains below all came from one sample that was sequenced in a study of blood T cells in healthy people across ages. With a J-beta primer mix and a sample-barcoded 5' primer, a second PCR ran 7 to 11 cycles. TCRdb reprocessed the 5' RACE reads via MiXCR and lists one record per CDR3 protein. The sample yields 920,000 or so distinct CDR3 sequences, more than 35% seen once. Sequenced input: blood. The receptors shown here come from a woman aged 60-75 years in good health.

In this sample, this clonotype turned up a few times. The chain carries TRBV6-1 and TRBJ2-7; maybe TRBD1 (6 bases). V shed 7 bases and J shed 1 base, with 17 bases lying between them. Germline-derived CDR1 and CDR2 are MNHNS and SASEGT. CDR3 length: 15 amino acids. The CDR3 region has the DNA TGTGCCAGCACGCCCCGGGACACAGCGTCCTACGAGCAGTACTTC. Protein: CASTPRDTASYEQYF.

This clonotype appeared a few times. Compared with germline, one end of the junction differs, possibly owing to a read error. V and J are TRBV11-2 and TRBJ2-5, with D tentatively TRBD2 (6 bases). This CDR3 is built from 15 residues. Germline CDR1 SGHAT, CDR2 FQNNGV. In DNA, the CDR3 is TGTGCCAGCAGCTTAGCGGGAGCTTTTGGAGAGACCCAGTACTTT. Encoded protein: CASSLAGAFGETQYF.

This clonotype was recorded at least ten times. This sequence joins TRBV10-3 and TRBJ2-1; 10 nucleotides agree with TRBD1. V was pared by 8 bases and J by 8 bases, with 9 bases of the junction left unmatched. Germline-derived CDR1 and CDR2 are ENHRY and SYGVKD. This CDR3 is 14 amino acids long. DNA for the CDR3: TGTGCCATCGACTCCGGGACAGGGGTCGATGAGCAGTTCTTC. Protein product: CAIDSGTGVDEQFF.

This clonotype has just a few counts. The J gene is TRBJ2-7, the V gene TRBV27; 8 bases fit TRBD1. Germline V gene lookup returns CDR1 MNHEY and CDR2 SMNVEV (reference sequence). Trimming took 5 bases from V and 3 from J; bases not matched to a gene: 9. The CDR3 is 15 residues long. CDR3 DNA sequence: TGTGCCAGCAGTACGTCAGGGGGCGTTCTCTACGAGCAGTACTTC. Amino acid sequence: CASSTSGGVLYEQYF.

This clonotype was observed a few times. The CDR3 sequence: CSARDPRGSSSYNEQFF. In nucleotides, the CDR3 is TGCAGTGCTAGAGATCCGAGGGGGAGTTCCTCCTACAATGAGCAGTTCTTC. The rearrangement joins TRBV20-1 to TRBJ2-1, with D possibly being TRBD1 (6 bases). The V end was cut by 0 bases, the J end by 0 bases, with 15 bases between. This CDR3 has 17 amino acids. CDR1 is DFQATT, CDR2 SNEGSKA, per germline (reference sequence).

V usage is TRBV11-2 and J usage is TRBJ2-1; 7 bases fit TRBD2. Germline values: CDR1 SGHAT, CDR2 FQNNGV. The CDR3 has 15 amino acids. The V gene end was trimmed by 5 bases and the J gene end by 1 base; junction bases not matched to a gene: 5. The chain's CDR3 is CASSALAVSYNEQFF. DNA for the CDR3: TGTGCCAGCAGCGCCCTAGCGGTGTCCTACAATGAGCAGTTCTTC.

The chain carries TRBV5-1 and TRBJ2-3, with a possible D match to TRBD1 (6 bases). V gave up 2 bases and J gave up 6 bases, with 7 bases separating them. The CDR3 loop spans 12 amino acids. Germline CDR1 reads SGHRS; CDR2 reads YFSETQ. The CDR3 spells CASSFTGDTQYF. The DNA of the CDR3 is TGCGCCAGCAGCTTCACAGGGGATACGCAGTATTTT.

The CDR3 DNA is TGTGCCAGCAGCCAAGAAGGAGGACTAGCGGGGTACGAGCAGTACTTC. Its translation: CASSQEGGLAGYEQYF. The J gene is TRBJ2-7, the V gene TRBV4-2, with 12 bases matching TRBD2. J was trimmed by 4 bases and V by 0 bases; bases with no gene match: 4. The CDR3 runs to 16 residues. Germline V gene lookup returns CDR1 LGHNA and CDR2 YNFKEQ.

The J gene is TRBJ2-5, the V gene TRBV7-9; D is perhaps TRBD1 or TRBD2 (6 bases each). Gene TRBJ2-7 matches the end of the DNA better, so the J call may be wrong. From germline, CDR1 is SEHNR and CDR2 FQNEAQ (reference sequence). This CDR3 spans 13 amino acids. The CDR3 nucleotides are TGTGCCAGCAGCTTAGCGTGGGGGGCCGAGCAGTACTTC. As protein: CASSLAWGAEQYF.

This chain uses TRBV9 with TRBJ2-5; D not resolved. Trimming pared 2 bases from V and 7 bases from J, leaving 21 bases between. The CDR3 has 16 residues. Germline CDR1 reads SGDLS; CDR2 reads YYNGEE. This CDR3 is CASSVNPGLSAVTQYF. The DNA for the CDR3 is TGTGCCAGCAGCGTTAATCCGGGCCTTTCGGCGGTGACCCAGTACTTC.

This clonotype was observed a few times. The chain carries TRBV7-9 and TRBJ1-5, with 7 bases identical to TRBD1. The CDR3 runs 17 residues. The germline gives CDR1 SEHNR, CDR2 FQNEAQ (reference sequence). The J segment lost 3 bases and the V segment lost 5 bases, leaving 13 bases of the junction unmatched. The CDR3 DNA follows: TGTGCCAGCAGCCCCTTCACAGGGGTTGTTAACAATCAGCCCCAGCATTTT. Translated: CASSPFTGVVNNQPQHF.

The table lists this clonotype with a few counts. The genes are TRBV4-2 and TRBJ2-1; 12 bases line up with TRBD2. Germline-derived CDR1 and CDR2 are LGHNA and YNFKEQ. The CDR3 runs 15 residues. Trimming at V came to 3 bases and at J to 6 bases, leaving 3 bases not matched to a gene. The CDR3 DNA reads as TGTGCCAGCAGCCAGTCGACTAGCGGGGGCAATGAGCAGTTCTTC. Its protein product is CASSQSTSGGNEQFF.